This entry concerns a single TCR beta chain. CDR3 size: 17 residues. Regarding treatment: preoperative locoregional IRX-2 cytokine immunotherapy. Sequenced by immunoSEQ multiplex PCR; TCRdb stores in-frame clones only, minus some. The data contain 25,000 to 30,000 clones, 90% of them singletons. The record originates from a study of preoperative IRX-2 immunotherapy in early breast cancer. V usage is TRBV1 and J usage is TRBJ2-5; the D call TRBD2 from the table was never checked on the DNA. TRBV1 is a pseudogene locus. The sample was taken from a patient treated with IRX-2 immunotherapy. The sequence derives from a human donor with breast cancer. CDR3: CTSSRGLAGEGQETQYF. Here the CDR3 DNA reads TGCACCAGCAGCCGCGGACTAGCGGGTGAGGGACAGGAGACCCAGTACTTC.